This T cell receptor (beta chain) emerged from a study of Ad26.COV2.S vaccination and SARS-CoV-2 variants. Treatment specified: some 19 received Ad26.COV2.S at low or high dose, single or two shots; five or six received placebo; per-sample allocation not given. Sampling took place 63 days after the first vaccine or placebo injection. Turning to this clone: The same CDR3 arises from other DNA sequences in this sample as well.

Germline-derived CDR1 and CDR2 are LNHDA and SQIVND (reference sequence). The CDR3 runs to 14 residues. Trimming cost V 3 bases and J 2 bases, with 8 bases left between them. Method: immunoSEQ multiplex PCR; TCRdb's copy keeps in-frame clones and lacks some. The table lists 380,000 or so clones, 80% to 90% of them singletons, with around 5% in the top ten. The chain employs TRBV19 and TRBJ1-5; D is possibly TRBD1 (6 bases). Here the sequenced sample was peripheral blood, taken in a trial of Ad26.COV2.S vaccine versus placebo. The receptor comes from a person between 18 and 59 years old who received the Ad26.COV2.S COVID-19 vaccine or a placebo. CDR3 loop: CASSIEGGNQPQHF. The CDR3 nucleotides are TGTGCCAGTAGTATTGAGGGGGGCAATCAGCCCCAGCATTTT.